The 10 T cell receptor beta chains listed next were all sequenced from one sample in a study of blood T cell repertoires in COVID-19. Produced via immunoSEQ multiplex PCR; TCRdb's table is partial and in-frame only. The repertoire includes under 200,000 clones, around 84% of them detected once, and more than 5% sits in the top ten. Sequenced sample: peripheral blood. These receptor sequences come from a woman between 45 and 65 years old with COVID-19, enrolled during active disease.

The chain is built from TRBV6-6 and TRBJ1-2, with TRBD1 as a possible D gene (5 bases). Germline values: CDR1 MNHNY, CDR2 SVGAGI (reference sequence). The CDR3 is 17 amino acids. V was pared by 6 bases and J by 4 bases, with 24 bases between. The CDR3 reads CASSRIDQDKALYGYTF. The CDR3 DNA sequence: TGTGCCAGCAGCCGAATCGACCAGGACAAGGCTCTCTATGGCTACACCTTC.

The CDR3 protein is CATSRIAGENIQYF. CDR3 nucleotides: TGTGCCACCAGCAGGATCGCAGGGGAAAACATTCAGTACTTC. V is TRBV15 and J is TRBJ2-4; possibly TRBD1 for D (6 bases). The V and J ends lost 3 bases and 5 bases respectively, with 11 bases between them. The CDR3 extends over 14 amino acids. Germline loops: CDR1 LNHNV, CDR2 YYDKDF (reference sequence). The full variable domain, rest sourced from reference TRBV15 and TRBJ2-4, is DAMVIQNPRYQVTQFGKPVTLSCSQTLNHNVMYWYQQKSSQAPKLLFHYYDKDFNNEADTPDNFQSRRPNTSFCFLDIRSPGLGDTAMYLCATSRIAGENIQYFGAGTRLSVL.

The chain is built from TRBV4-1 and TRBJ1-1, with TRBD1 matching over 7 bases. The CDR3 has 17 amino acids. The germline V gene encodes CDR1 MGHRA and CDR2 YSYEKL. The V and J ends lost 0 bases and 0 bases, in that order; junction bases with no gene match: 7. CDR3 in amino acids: CASSQDQRTGMNTEAFF. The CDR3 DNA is TGCGCCAGCAGCCAAGATCAAAGGACAGGAATGAACACTGAAGCTTTCTTT.

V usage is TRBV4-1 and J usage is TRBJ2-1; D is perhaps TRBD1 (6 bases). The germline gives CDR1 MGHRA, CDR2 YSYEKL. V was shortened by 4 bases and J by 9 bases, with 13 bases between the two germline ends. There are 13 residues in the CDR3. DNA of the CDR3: TGCGCCAGCAGCCCCAGGGGTTTTGGTGAGCAGTTCTTC. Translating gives CASSPRGFGEQFF.

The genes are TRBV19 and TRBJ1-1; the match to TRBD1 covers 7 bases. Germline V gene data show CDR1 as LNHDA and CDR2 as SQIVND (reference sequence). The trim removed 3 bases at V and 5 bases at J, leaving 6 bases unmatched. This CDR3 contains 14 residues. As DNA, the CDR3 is TGTGCCAGTAGTATGAGGGAACAGGGGACTGAAGCTTTCTTT. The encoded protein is CASSMREQGTEAFF.

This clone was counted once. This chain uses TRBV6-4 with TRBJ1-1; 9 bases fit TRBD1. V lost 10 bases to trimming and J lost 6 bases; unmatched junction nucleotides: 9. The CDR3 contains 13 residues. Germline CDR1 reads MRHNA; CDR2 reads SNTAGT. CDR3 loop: CATPDRGGPEAFF. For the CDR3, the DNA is TGTGCCACCCCGGACAGGGGTGGTCCTGAAGCTTTCTTT.

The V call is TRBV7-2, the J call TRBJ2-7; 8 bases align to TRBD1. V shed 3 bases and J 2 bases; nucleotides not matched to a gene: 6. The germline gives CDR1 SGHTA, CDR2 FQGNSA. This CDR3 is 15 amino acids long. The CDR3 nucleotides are TGTGCCAGCAGCTTCAACAGGGGGGACGCCTACGAGCAGTACTTC. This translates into CASSFNRGDAYEQYF. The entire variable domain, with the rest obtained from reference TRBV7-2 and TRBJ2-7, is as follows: GAGVSQSPSNKVTEKGKDVELRCDPISGHTALYWYRQSLGQGLEFLIYFQGNSAPDKSGLPSDRFSAERTGGSVSTLTIQRTQQEDSAVYLCASSFNRGDAYEQYFGPGTRLTVT.

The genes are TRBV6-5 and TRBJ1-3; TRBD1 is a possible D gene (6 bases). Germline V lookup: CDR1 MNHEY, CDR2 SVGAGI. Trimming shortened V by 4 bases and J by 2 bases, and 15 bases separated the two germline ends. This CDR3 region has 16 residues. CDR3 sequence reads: CASSFSRQVAGNTIYF. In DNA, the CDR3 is TGTGCCAGCAGTTTCTCAAGACAGGTGGCTGGAAACACCATATATTTT.

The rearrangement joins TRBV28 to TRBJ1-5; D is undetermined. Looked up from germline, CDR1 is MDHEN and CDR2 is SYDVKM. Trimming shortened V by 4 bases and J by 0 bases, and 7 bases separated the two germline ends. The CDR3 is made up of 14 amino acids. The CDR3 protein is CASSSPGSNQPQHF. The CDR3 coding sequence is TGTGCCAGCAGTTCCCCGGGTAGCAATCAGCCCCAGCATTTT.

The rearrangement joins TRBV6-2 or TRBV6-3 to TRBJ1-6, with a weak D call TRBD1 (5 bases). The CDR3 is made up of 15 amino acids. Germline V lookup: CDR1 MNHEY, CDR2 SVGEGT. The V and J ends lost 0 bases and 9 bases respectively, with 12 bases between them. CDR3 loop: CASSYSVTEGSPLHF. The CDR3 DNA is TGTGCCAGCAGTTACTCTGTGACAGAAGGTTCACCCCTCCACTTT.